This passage covers 30 T cell receptor beta chains from one sample sequenced in a study of OX40 agonist ivuxolimab in advanced cancers. The table came from immunoSEQ multiplex PCR; TCRdb's copy has only in-frame clones and leaves some out. Among approximately 99,000 clones listed, 85% to 90% were seen once. The sequences come from CD4+ or CD8+ T cells sorted from blood, collected in a trial of the OX40 agonist ivuxolimab. These receptors were taken from an adult with an advanced solid tumor such as melanoma, head and neck, liver or kidney cancer.

The chain carries TRBV15 and TRBJ2-5, with D tentatively TRBD2 (6 bases). Germline V CDR1 and CDR2: LNHNV, YYDKDF (reference sequence). V dropped 6 bases and J dropped 5 bases, with 19 bases sitting between them. This CDR3 has 15 amino acids. CDR3 region: CATSPNGGGTETQYF. The DNA of the CDR3 is TGTGCCACCAGTCCTAACGGAGGCGGGACGGAGACCCAGTACTTC.

The V gene is TRBV7-9, the J gene TRBJ1-5, with 10 positions matching TRBD1. Germline V gene lookup returns CDR1 SEHNR and CDR2 FQNEAQ (reference sequence). The CDR3 has 14 amino acids. V gave up 3 bases and J gave up 6 bases; unmatched junction bases: 2. The CDR3: CASSLGQGSQPQHF. In DNA, the CDR3 is TGTGCCAGCAGCTTGGGACAGGGGAGTCAGCCCCAGCATTTT.

Turning to this clone: A junction end diverges from the germline sequence, so it may reflect a read error. The V gene is TRBV7-7, the J gene TRBJ1-3; 7 nucleotides align to TRBD1. The CDR3 is 15 amino acids. Germline V gene data show CDR1 as SSHAT and CDR2 as FNYEAQ (reference sequence). CDR3 loop: CASSLGGQSGNTIYF. CDR3 sequence (DNA): TGTGCTAGCAGCTTAGGGGGCCAGTCTGGAAACACCATATATTTT.

This chain links TRBV5-4 with TRBJ2-1; D gene unclear. The length of the CDR3 is 16 residues. Trimming left V 4 bases short and J 0 bases short, with 14 bases between. The germline gives CDR1 SGHNT, CDR2 YYREEE (reference sequence). CDR3 sequence: CASSPGGGSSYNEQFF. CDR3 DNA sequence: TGTGCCAGCAGCCCCGGTGGCGGTAGCTCCTACAATGAGCAGTTCTTC.

This clone was counted only a few times. The rearrangement joins TRBV5-1 to TRBJ1-1; D is undetermined. The CDR3 covers 11 residues. In germline, CDR1 is SGHRS, CDR2 YFSETQ. Trimming removed 4 bases at V and 4 bases at J, with 5 bases between. Here the CDR3 reads CASSPGTEAFF. For the CDR3, the DNA is TGCGCCAGCAGCCCGGGCACTGAAGCTTTCTTT.

The V and J genes are TRBV29-1 and TRBJ1-2; 8 nucleotides line up with TRBD1. The CDR3 has 14 residues. The V and J ends lost 4 bases and 3 bases, in that order; junction bases with no gene match: 7. CDR1 is SQVTM and CDR2 is ANQGSEA in the germline V gene. The CDR3 DNA follows: TGCAGCGTTGGAACAGGGGGAGTCGACTATGGCTACACCTTC. This gives the protein CSVGTGGVDYGYTF.

The chain joins TRBV30 to TRBJ2-5; TRBD2 agrees at 14 bases. The DNA end is a closer match to TRBJ2-7, so the J assignment may be wrong. The CDR3 consists of 13 residues. Per germline, CDR1 GTSNPN and CDR2 SVGIG (reference sequence). CDR3 DNA: TGTGCCGGGACTAGCGGGAGTGCCCACGAGCAGTACTTC. Translated, it gives CAGTSGSAHEQYF.

The chain employs TRBV10-3 and TRBJ2-1; D tentatively reads TRBD1 or TRBD2 (5 bases each). CDR3 length: 13 amino acids. The germline V gene has CDR1 ENHRY and CDR2 SYGVKD. V lost 5 bases and J lost 4, with 9 bases in between. CDR3 DNA: TGTGCCATCAGTCGGGACGCTTACAATGAGCAGTTCTTC. The encoded protein is CAISRDAYNEQFF.

The rearrangement links TRBV30 to TRBJ2-1; D is perhaps TRBD1 or TRBD2 (5 bases each). V was cut by 3 bases and J by 6 bases, with 15 bases left in between. The CDR3 contains 14 residues. CDR1 and CDR2 (germline): GTSNPN, SVGIG (reference sequence). As DNA, the CDR3 is TGTGCCTGGAGAGGGACCGGGCCGGTCAATGAGCAGTTCTTC. It encodes CAWRGTGPVNEQFF. The variable domain in full, with the rest retrieved from reference TRBV30 and TRBJ2-1, is SQTIHQWPATLVQPVGSPLSLECTVEGTSNPNLYWYRQAAGRGLQLLFYSVGIGQISSEVPQNLSASRPQDRQFILSSKKLLLSDSGFYLCAWRGTGPVNEQFFGPGTRLTVL.

V gene TRBV19 combines with J gene TRBJ2-5, with D maybe TRBD1 (7 bases). Per the germline V gene, CDR1 is LNHDA and CDR2 is SQIVND (reference sequence). The ends were cut back, 4 bases at V and 4 bases at J, with 13 bases in the middle. The CDR3 spans 14 residues. CDR3 loop: CASSKRRGRETQYF. The CDR3 DNA sequence: TGTGCCAGTAGTAAAAGGAGGGGGCGAGAGACCCAGTACTTC.

The chain uses TRBV5-1 and TRBJ1-2, with no clear D. V was pared by 3 bases and J by 4 bases, with 10 bases between. This CDR3 is 13 amino acids long. Germline V gene sequence: CDR1 SGHRS, CDR2 YFSETQ. CDR3 sequence: CASSSGPGYGYTF. The CDR3 DNA sequence: TGCGCCAGCAGCTCCGGGCCAGGCTATGGCTACACCTTC.

J is TRBJ2-7 and V is TRBV5-1, with 7 bases lining up with TRBD1. The J segment lost 6 bases and the V segment lost 1 base, leaving 4 bases of the junction unmatched. This CDR3 region has 13 residues. Germline CDR1 and CDR2: SGHRS and YFSETQ. DNA of the CDR3: TGCGCCAGCAGCTTGTATACAGGGGTCGAGCAGTACTTC. Its translation: CASSLYTGVEQYF.

This rearrangement joins TRBV18 to TRBJ1-2; D is perhaps TRBD1 (6 bases). The CDR3 sequence is 14 residues long. Germline CDR1 reads KGHSH; CDR2 reads LQKENI. The V gene lost 4 bases and the J gene lost 3 bases, with 12 bases spanning the gap. CDR3 residues: CASSRGRTDYGYTF. The CDR3 nucleotides read TGTGCCAGCTCACGGGGAAGGACAGACTATGGCTACACCTTC. The full variable domain, in which reference TRBV18 and TRBJ1-2 provide the parts outside the CDR3, is NAGVMQNPRHLVRRRGQEARLRCSPMKGHSHVYWYRQLPEEGLKFMVYLQKENIIDESGMPKERFSAEFPKEGPSILRIQQVVRGDSAAYFCASSRGRTDYGYTFGSGTRLTVV.

This clone counts as large. The V and J genes are TRBV13 and TRBJ2-1; D tentatively reads TRBD1 or TRBD2 (5 bases each). Germline CDR1 reads PRHDT; CDR2 reads FYEKMQ (reference sequence). V was pared by 3 bases and J by 2 bases, with 11 bases between. The CDR3 has 15 residues. The CDR3 reads CASSFQGDAYNEQFF. The CDR3 coding sequence is TGTGCCAGCAGCTTCCAGGGAGACGCCTACAATGAGCAGTTCTTC.

The CDR3 sequence is CASSPQATNEKLFF. The CDR3 nucleotides are TGTGCCAGCAGCCCCCAGGCAACTAATGAAAAACTGTTTTTT. The chain recombines TRBV7-9 with TRBJ1-4; no clear D. V lost 5 bases and J 0 bases, leaving 7 bases between the germline ends. The CDR3 is 14 residues long. Looked up from germline, CDR1 is SEHNR and CDR2 is FQNEAQ (reference sequence).

The chain carries TRBV14 and TRBJ1-1, with no clear D. Trimming left V 1 base short and J 7 bases short, with 10 bases between. The V gene's germline CDR1 is SGHDN and CDR2 FVKESK. The CDR3 runs to 13 residues. CDR3 protein: CASSQGHGYEAFF. CDR3 coding DNA: TGTGCCAGCAGCCAAGGACATGGTTATGAAGCTTTCTTT.

This clone was recorded a few times. The V gene is TRBV7-9, the J gene TRBJ1-1, with 7 bases identical to TRBD1. Unmatched junction bases numbered 7, after V lost 5 bases and J lost 4 bases. The CDR3 covers 14 residues. Looked up from germline, CDR1 is SEHNR and CDR2 is FQNEAQ (reference sequence). Here the CDR3 DNA reads TGTGCCAGCAGCGACCAGGGGGGGATCACTGAAGCTTTCTTT. Translated: CASSDQGGITEAFF.

The CDR3 loop is CASSRLTGFYEQYF. The CDR3 bases are TGTGCCAGCAGCCGACTCACAGGGTTTTACGAGCAGTACTTC. This rearrangement joins TRBV21-1 to TRBJ2-7; TRBD1, as called in the table, went unchecked against the DNA. TRBV21-1 represents a pseudogene. The CDR3 runs to 14 residues.

The chain joins TRBV29-1 to TRBJ2-5; D ambiguous. The J call is in doubt because the DNA end fits TRBJ2-7 better. The CDR3 spans 14 residues. The germline gives CDR1 SQVTM, CDR2 ANQGSEA. The CDR3 DNA sequence: TGCAGCGTTGAAGAGACGTCCAACTCCTACGAGCAGTACTTC. Translating gives CSVEETSNSYEQYF.

The chain couples TRBV4-1 to TRBJ1-5; TRBD1 agrees at 8 bases. Trimming removed 4 bases from V and 4 bases from J; junction bases left unmatched: 6. Germline-derived CDR1 and CDR2 are MGHRA and YSYEKL. CDR3 length equals 15 residues. CDR3 sequence: CASSPWTGINQPQHF. For the CDR3, the DNA is TGCGCCAGCAGCCCATGGACAGGGATTAATCAGCCCCAGCATTTT.

The chain uses TRBV2 and TRBJ2-1, with TRBD2 matching 7 bases. Germline V gene sequence: CDR1 SNHLY, CDR2 FYNNEI. The V segment lost 3 bases and the J segment 4 bases; nucleotides outside the gene matches: 6. The CDR3 consists of 15 residues. CDR3 in amino acids: CASSDGLVAYNEQFF. CDR3 bases: TGTGCCAGCAGTGATGGACTAGTCGCATACAATGAGCAGTTCTTC.

The chain employs TRBV6-5 and TRBJ1-5; 8 bases line up with TRBD1. CDR1 and CDR2 from the germline V gene are MNHEY and SVGAGI. The V segment lost 6 bases and the J segment 2 bases; nucleotides outside the gene matches: 6. The length of the CDR3 is 15 residues. This chain's CDR3 is CASRSTGVGNQPQHF. As DNA, the CDR3 is TGTGCCAGCAGGTCGACAGGGGTCGGCAATCAGCCCCAGCATTTT.

This chain uses TRBV10-3 with TRBJ2-7; D gene unclear. Between the trimmed V and J ends, which lost 3 bases and 0 bases, there was a span of 12 bases. Germline V gene lookup returns CDR1 ENHRY and CDR2 SYGVKD. The length of the CDR3 is 15 residues. The CDR3 sequence: CAISEGLGISYEQYF. DNA of the CDR3: TGTGCCATCAGTGAAGGGCTCGGAATCTCCTACGAGCAGTACTTC.

The chain links TRBV6-1 to TRBJ1-5; D is possibly TRBD1 (6 bases). The CDR3 contains 14 residues. Trimming removed 5 bases at V and 4 bases at J, with 12 bases between. Germline CDR1 and CDR2: MNHNS and SASEGT. The CDR3 DNA follows: TGTGCCAGCAGTTTACAGGGAAGGAATCAGCCCCAGCATTTT. This encodes CASSLQGRNQPQHF.

V is TRBV5-8 and J is TRBJ2-7; D may correspond to TRBD1 or TRBD2 (5 bases each). V was pared by 0 bases and J by 2 bases, with 12 bases between. Germline V gene lookup returns CDR1 SGHTS and CDR2 YDEGEE. There are 15 residues in the CDR3. The CDR3 is CASSLARGRTYEQYF. Written as DNA, the CDR3 is TGTGCCAGCAGCTTGGCCCGGGGCAGAACCTACGAGCAGTACTTC.

The V and J genes are TRBV25-1 and TRBJ1-1; D call uncertain. Trimming stripped 3 bases from V and 5 bases from J, with 10 bases between. Germline CDR1 is MGHDK and CDR2 is SYGVNS. The CDR3 covers 13 residues. The CDR3 here is CASSDGRRTEAFF. In nucleotides, the CDR3 is TGTGCCAGCAGTGATGGCAGGAGGACTGAAGCTTTCTTT.

This chain links TRBV10-1 with TRBJ1-6; TRBD1 is a possible D gene (5 bases). Germline V gene lookup returns CDR1 WNHNN and CDR2 SYGVQD (reference sequence). V was shortened by 4 bases and J by 13 bases, with 14 bases between the two germline ends. This CDR3 is built from 13 residues. The CDR3 bases are TGCGCCAGCAGTGGGGGGGGAGCCTTCCCCCTCCACTTT. Amino acid sequence: CASSGGGAFPLHF.

The rearrangement uses TRBV7-8 and TRBJ2-7, with TRBD1 matching over 11 bases. The V and J ends lost 2 bases and 6 bases, in that order; junction bases with no gene match: 9. Germline values: CDR1 SGHVS, CDR2 FQNEAQ. CDR3 length: 16 residues. The CDR3 bases are TGTGCCAGCAGCTTAAACCCGGACAGGGGGCTTTTCGAGCAGTACTTC. Its translation is CASSLNPDRGLFEQYF. The variable domain in full, completed from reference TRBV7-8 and TRBJ2-7, reads GAGVSQSPRYKVAKRGQDVALRCDPISGHVSLFWYQQALGQGPEFLTYFQNEAQLDKSGLPSDRFFAERPEGSVSTLKIQRTQQEDSAVYLCASSLNPDRGLFEQYFGPGTRLTVT.

The rearrangement uses TRBV6-5 and TRBJ2-5; D is unresolved. Trimming left V 4 bases short and J 1 base short, with 7 bases between. Germline V CDR1 and CDR2: MNHEY, SVGAGI. There are 13 residues in the CDR3. Written as DNA, the CDR3 is TGTGCCAGCAGTTTCAGTCCCCAAGAGACCCAGTACTTC. Translating it yields CASSFSPQETQYF.

The chain combines TRBV11-2 with TRBJ1-2, with 8 bases aligning to TRBD1. CDR1 and CDR2 from the germline V gene are SGHAT and FQNNGV. CDR3 size: 18 residues. V lost 5 bases to trimming and J lost 0 bases; unmatched junction nucleotides: 14. The CDR3 DNA follows: TGTGCCAGCAGCCCCCTAGGACAGGGCGCCCCGACTAACTATGGCTACACCTTC. The encoded protein is CASSPLGQGAPTNYGYTF.